This T cell receptor beta chain was identified during a study of blood T cell repertoires in COVID-19. About the research overall: Material from acute and convalescent COVID-19 was sourced from the United States, Italy and Spain. From T cells, B-cell-depleted T cells, or PBMCs came the material, which was cDNA or gDNA.

Assay: immunoSEQ multiplex PCR; the TCRdb copy retains only in-frame clones and omits some. The data contain some 250,000 clones, around 88% of them singletons. Trimming removed 0 bases at V and 7 bases at J, with 6 bases between. Germline CDR1 reads LGHDT; CDR2 reads YNNKEL (reference sequence). The CDR3 length is 13 residues. The chain has TRBV3-1 (or the pseudogene TRBV3-2) and TRBJ2-2; D is ambiguous. This sequence was found in a man aged 30-40 years with active or convalescent COVID-19. The sample taken for sequencing was peripheral blood. The CDR3 spells CASSQDLFGELFF. CDR3 bases: TGTGCCAGCAGCCAAGATCTGTTCGGGGAGCTGTTTTTT.